Shown below are 24 T cell receptor beta chains from a single sample sequenced in a study of control samples from healthy donors and cancer patients (TCRdb year 2020). Library method: the immunoSEQ multiplex PCR assay. Entries here come from immuneACCESS through TCRdb and include only in-frame sequences with V and J called. Some clones fail to appear in such tables; in the studies checked, an unresolved V gene covers under half of the shortfall, and the cause of the remainder is unknown. The sample records roughly 100,000 clones, around 89% of which are singletons. Approximately 19% of the sample lies in the top ten. Sequenced: PBMCs. The receptors were sampled from a man between 60 and 70 years old with lung cancer.

This chain joins TRBV3-1 (or the pseudogene TRBV3-2) and TRBJ2-2; 13 bases fit TRBD2. This CDR3 comprises 17 residues. The trim removed 4 bases at V and 1 base at J, leaving 3 bases unmatched. From germline, CDR1 is LGHDT and CDR2 YNNKEL (reference sequence). CDR3 DNA: TGTGCCAGCAGCCTCGGGACTAGCGGGGTGAACACCGGGGAGCTGTTTTTT. This codes for CASSLGTSGVNTGELFF.

This chain links TRBV5-1 with TRBJ1-1, with a tentative D call TRBD1 (5 bases). CDR1 and CDR2 (germline): SGHRS, YFSETQ. The CDR3 has 13 residues. V was trimmed by 4 bases and J by 6 bases, leaving 13 bases between them. The CDR3 sequence: CASSPGTAAEAFF. The CDR3 bases are TGCGCCAGCAGCCCAGGGACTGCTGCTGAAGCTTTCTTT.

V usage is TRBV9 and J usage is TRBJ2-3; no clear D gene. CDR1 is SGDLS and CDR2 is YYNGEE in the germline V gene. The CDR3 runs 13 residues. Trimming shortened V by 6 bases and J by 0 bases, and 8 bases separated the two germline ends. CDR3 DNA sequence: TGTGCCAGCAAGGCAGTTAGCACAGATACGCAGTATTTT. Protein: CASKAVSTDTQYF.

V gene TRBV5-6 combines with J gene TRBJ2-1; D unclear. The CDR3 is 13 amino acids. V lost 0 bases and J lost 4, with 5 bases in between. CDR1 is SGHDT, CDR2 YYEEEE, per germline. The CDR3: CASSLVQYNEQFF. For the CDR3, the DNA is TGTGCCAGCAGCTTGGTACAGTACAATGAGCAGTTCTTC.

The genes are TRBV5-6 and TRBJ1-1; possibly TRBD1 for D (6 bases). The CDR3 consists of 16 residues. With 3 bases removed from V and 0 bases from J, the gap between germline ends came to 15 bases. Germline CDR1 SGHDT, CDR2 YYEEEE. In DNA form, the CDR3 reads TGTGCCAGCAGCTCGCACCTTCAGGGGATGAACACTGAAGCTTTCTTT. It specifies CASSSHLQGMNTEAFF.

This chain links TRBV6-2 or TRBV6-3 with TRBJ1-5, with D perhaps TRBD1 (5 bases). This CDR3 has 15 residues. The V and J ends lost 1 base and 2 bases respectively, with 9 bases between them. Germline loops: CDR1 MNHEY, CDR2 SVGEGT. The CDR3 loop reads CASSYLGQGNQPQHF. The CDR3 DNA reads TGTGCCAGCAGTTACTTGGGGCAAGGCAATCAGCCCCAGCATTTT.

A note on this clone: The sample holds other DNA sequences that translate to the same CDR3. Here the CDR3 reads CASSLAGSSGNTIYF. The CDR3 DNA reads TGCGCCAGCAGCTTGGCTGGCAGCTCTGGAAACACCATATATTTT. The V call is TRBV5-1, the J call TRBJ1-3, with no clear D. This CDR3 has 15 residues. V shed 0 bases and J shed 0 bases, with 7 bases lying between them. CDR1 SGHRS and CDR2 YFSETQ come from the germline V gene.

In its sample, this clone was seen once. This rearrangement joins TRBV6-6 to TRBJ2-4, with 8 bases aligning to TRBD1. Unmatched junction bases numbered 8, after V lost 2 bases and J lost 5 bases. Germline CDR1 MNHNY, CDR2 SVGAGI (reference sequence). This CDR3 contains 16 residues. CDR3 sequence reads: CASSYGQGKFQNIQYF. The CDR3 DNA reads TGTGCCAGCAGTTACGGACAGGGAAAGTTCCAAAACATTCAGTACTTC.

V usage is TRBV7-3 and J usage is TRBJ2-1, with 8 bases identical to TRBD2. The CDR3 is 12 residues long. The germline V gene encodes CDR1 SGHTA and CDR2 FQGTGA. V lost 4 bases and J lost 11; bases outside the gene matches: 4. The CDR3 spells CASSSNSGKQFF. For the CDR3, the DNA is TGTGCCAGCAGCTCGAATAGCGGGAAGCAGTTCTTC.

The chain joins TRBV9 to TRBJ2-6; D remains ambiguous. Germline loops: CDR1 SGDLS, CDR2 YYNGEE. This CDR3 region has 16 residues. Trimming removed 4 bases from V and 0 bases from J, with 11 bases in between. The CDR3 is CASSLRTYSGANVLTF. The CDR3 region has the DNA TGTGCCAGCAGCCTCAGAACCTACTCTGGGGCCAACGTCCTGACTTTC.

The J gene is TRBJ1-4, the V gene TRBV6-1; 8 bases are a match to TRBD1. Germline CDR1 MNHNS, CDR2 SASEGT. The CDR3 sequence is 14 residues long. Trimming at V came to 3 bases and at J to 6 bases, leaving 3 bases not matched to a gene. CDR3 sequence reads: CASSDMDRDEKLFF. For the CDR3, the DNA is TGTGCCAGCAGTGACATGGACAGGGATGAAAAACTGTTTTTT.

The V and J genes are TRBV3-1 (or the pseudogene TRBV3-2) and TRBJ2-7; 12 nucleotides agree with TRBD2. V lost 3 bases, J lost 6 bases, and 0 bases stayed unmatched. The CDR3 is 13 amino acids. In germline, CDR1 is LGHDT, CDR2 YNNKEL (reference sequence). The chain's CDR3 is CASSQGLAGEQYV. The CDR3, as DNA: TGTGCCAGCAGCCAGGGACTAGCGGGCGAGCAGTACGTC.

This clone has more than one count but fewer than ten. The gene calls are TRBV7-9 and TRBJ2-6; 10 bases are shared with TRBD1. Germline V gene sequence: CDR1 SEHNR, CDR2 FQNEAQ (reference sequence). After removal of 4 bases from V and 3 bases from J, the junction contained 6 bases not matched to a gene. The CDR3 runs to 17 residues. The CDR3 sequence is CASSSSTGGYGANVLTF. Here the CDR3 DNA reads TGTGCCAGCAGCTCCTCGACAGGGGGCTATGGGGCCAACGTCCTGACTTTC.

The CDR3 reads CASSLEVGRMGGYTF. The CDR3 region has the DNA TGTGCCAGCAGCCTTGAGGTCGGCCGAATGGGTGGCTACACCTTC. The gene calls are TRBV7-2 and TRBJ1-2; unclear D gene. Trimming took 5 bases from V and 7 from J, leaving 20 bases between them. Germline V gives CDR1 SGHTA, CDR2 FQGNSA. CDR3 size: 15 residues.

The chain has TRBV3-1 (or the pseudogene TRBV3-2) and TRBJ2-1; D is perhaps TRBD2 (5 bases). In germline, CDR1 is LGHDT, CDR2 YNNKEL (reference sequence). CDR3 length equals 15 residues. V gave up 4 bases and J gave up 4 bases, with 14 bases separating them. The CDR3 bases are TGTGCCAGCAGCCCGGGGATTTCCTCATACAATGAGCAGTTCTTC. It specifies CASSPGISSYNEQFF.

The rearrangement uses TRBV7-4 and TRBJ2-4, with D unclear. Trimming took off 1 base at V and 15 bases at J, with 16 bases between the two ends. The CDR3 contains 13 residues. The V gene's germline CDR1 is SGHVT and CDR2 SQSDAQ. The CDR3 DNA sequence: TGTGCCAGCAGCTTAGTCTCAGGTTCGGGTTCGTACTTC. Residues: CASSLVSGSGSYF.

The V call is TRBV3-1 (or the pseudogene TRBV3-2), the J call TRBJ2-6, with a weak D call TRBD2 (6 bases). The CDR3 runs to 16 residues. Trimming shortened V by 0 bases and J by 7 bases, and 13 bases separated the two germline ends. The germline V gene has CDR1 LGHDT and CDR2 YNNKEL (reference sequence). CDR3 in DNA: TGTGCCAGCAGCCAAGAAGGAGGGAGTTCTGCCAACGTCCTGACTTTC. It encodes CASSQEGGSSANVLTF.

The V and J genes are TRBV29-1 and TRBJ2-3, with unresolved D. CDR1 is SQVTM, CDR2 ANQGSEA, per germline. The CDR3 sequence is 12 residues long. Trimming shortened V by 7 bases and J by 4 bases, and 12 bases separated the two germline ends. The CDR3 sequence is CSELENADTQYF. The CDR3 region has the DNA TGCAGCGAACTGGAGAACGCAGATACGCAGTATTTT.

The V gene is TRBV30, the J gene TRBJ1-6; tentatively, D is TRBD1 (5 bases). Germline V lookup: CDR1 GTSNPN, CDR2 SVGIG (reference sequence). The CDR3 runs 14 residues. V shed 2 bases and J shed 6 bases, with 11 bases lying between them. Here the CDR3 reads CAWSFGTGNSPLHF. Here the CDR3 DNA reads TGTGCCTGGAGTTTCGGGACGGGTAATTCACCCCTCCACTTT.

With respect to this clone: The sample holds other DNA sequences that translate to the same CDR3. The chain recombines TRBV7-9 with TRBJ1-6, with 9 bases aligning to TRBD1. With V trimmed by 4 bases and J by 3 bases, 4 bases remained unmatched. The CDR3 spans 16 residues. The germline CDR1 and CDR2 sequences are SEHNR and FQNEAQ (reference sequence). The CDR3 spells CASSSGQGFYNSPLHF. The CDR3 nucleotides are TGTGCCAGCAGCTCGGGACAGGGATTCTATAATTCACCCCTCCACTTT.

Only one count was recorded for this clone. The chain has TRBV27 and TRBJ1-1; a possible D gene is TRBD1 (5 bases). The ends were cut back, 5 bases at V and 1 base at J, with 14 bases in the middle. Germline V gives CDR1 MNHEY, CDR2 SMNVEV (reference sequence). The CDR3 loop spans 15 amino acids. The CDR3 loop reads CASSPQQRGNTEAFF. CDR3 nucleotide sequence: TGTGCCAGCAGTCCGCAACAAAGGGGGAACACTGAAGCTTTCTTT.

This chain links TRBV11-1 with TRBJ2-5; a possible D gene is TRBD2 (5 bases). CDR3 size: 13 residues. Germline CDR1 SGHAT, CDR2 FQDESV (reference sequence). V was shortened by 6 bases and J by 2 bases, with 10 bases between the two germline ends. The CDR3 reads CASSKDLQETQYF. CDR3 bases: TGTGCCAGCAGTAAGGACTTACAAGAGACCCAGTACTTC. Looking up the rest from reference TRBV11-1 and TRBJ2-5 gives the full variable domain: EAEVAQSPRYKITEKSQAVAFWCDPISGHATLYWYRQILGQGPELLVQFQDESVVDDSQLPKDRFSAERLKGVDSTLKIQPAELGDSAMYLCASSKDLQETQYFGPGTRLLVL.

The chain employs TRBV10-2 and TRBJ1-1; D unresolved. This CDR3 spans 13 amino acids. Germline CDR1 reads WSHSY; CDR2 reads SAAADI. V lost 3 bases and J lost 0, with 5 bases in between. The CDR3 bases are TGCGCCAGCAGTGATGTGATGAACACTGAAGCTTTCTTT. Translating gives CASSDVMNTEAFF.

The chain links TRBV18 to TRBJ2-5, with D tentatively TRBD1 (6 bases). Germline V gene data show CDR1 as KGHSH and CDR2 as LQKENI. The CDR3 is 15 residues long. The V end lost 2 bases, the J end lost 5 bases, and 15 bases lay between the germline ends. CDR3 sequence: CASSPTGHPGETQYF. The CDR3 nucleotides read TGTGCCAGCTCACCAACAGGGCATCCGGGGGAGACCCAGTACTTC.